Listed here are 9 T cell receptor beta chains from one sample, sequenced in a study of metastatic and nonmetastatic thyroid tumors. With MiXCR, TCRdb called clones anew from the PCR reads. The sample consists of about 40,000 clones, about 17% of them appearing once. Thyroid surgery took place with no prior treatment in any patient. The sample was blood. The receptors were sampled from a female donor with papillary thyroid cancer or a benign thyroid nodule (not recorded which). Some clones in this sample may be carry-over from other donors' samples.

This clone was observed many times. The chain recombines TRBV19 with TRBJ2-5; 10 bases are a match to TRBD2. The CDR3 contains 14 residues. The V and J ends lost 4 bases and 3 bases, in that order; junction bases with no gene match: 2. Germline V gives CDR1 LNHDA, CDR2 SQIVND (reference sequence). The CDR3 loop is CASSKRGGEETQYF. The DNA of the CDR3 is TGTGCCAGTAGTAAGCGGGGGGGCGAAGAGACCCAGTACTTC.

The J gene is TRBJ1-2, the V gene TRBV19; maybe TRBD1 (5 bases). Germline lookup yields CDR1 LNHDA and CDR2 SQIVND (reference sequence). V lost 3 bases and J lost 0, with 11 bases in between. The CDR3 spans 15 residues. CDR3 protein: CASSIGDGTNYGYTF. DNA of the CDR3: TGTGCCAGTAGTATCGGGGACGGCACTAACTATGGCTACACCTTC.

This clone was counted ten times or more. The gene calls are TRBV20-1 and TRBJ1-1; D may be TRBD1 (5 bases). This CDR3 has 16 residues. Trimming stripped 0 bases from V and 1 base from J, with 15 bases between. The germline V gene encodes CDR1 DFQATT and CDR2 SNEGSKA (reference sequence). CDR3 in amino acids: CSAREGATATNTEAFF. The CDR3 bases are TGCAGTGCTAGAGAAGGAGCGACAGCTACGAACACTGAAGCTTTCTTT.

This chain uses TRBV6-1 with TRBJ2-5; 8 bases agree with TRBD1. Looked up from germline, CDR1 is MNHNS and CDR2 is SASEGT. With V trimmed by 7 bases and J by 4 bases, 5 bases remained unmatched. This CDR3 has 13 residues. The CDR3 DNA reads TGTGCCAGCACCCAGGGGGCGGGAGAGACCCAGTACTTC. Translating it yields CASTQGAGETQYF.

This clone was counted at least ten times. This chain connects TRBV5-1 to TRBJ2-1, with 14 bases that match TRBD2. Trimming cost V 0 bases and J 7 bases; bases outside gene matches: 6. The CDR3 is 17 amino acids. Germline CDR1 is SGHRS and CDR2 is YFSETQ. The CDR3 coding sequence is TGCGCCAGCAGCTTGGATTCCCGACTAGCGGGAGGGAATGAGCAGTTCTTC. Protein sequence: CASSLDSRLAGGNEQFF.

This clone was counted at least ten times. The rearrangement links TRBV25-1 to TRBJ2-7; 8 bases line up with TRBD1. The V gene's germline CDR1 is MGHDK and CDR2 SYGVNS. J was trimmed by 1 base and V by 9 bases; bases with no gene match: 11. The CDR3 consists of 15 residues. The CDR3 DNA sequence: TGTGCCAGTTCCGAATCGAGGACAGGGTCCTACGAGCAGTACTTC. Protein: CASSESRTGSYEQYF.

Ten or more counts support this clone. The chain links TRBV30 to TRBJ1-5; 9 positions agree with TRBD1. The CDR3 covers 16 residues. CDR1 is GTSNPN and CDR2 is SVGIG in the germline V gene (reference sequence). The J segment lost 4 bases and the V segment lost 0 bases, leaving 7 bases of the junction unmatched. CDR3 nucleotide sequence: TGTGCCTGGAGTGTAGAGGGACAGGGAAGAAATCAGCCCCAGCATTTT. Protein sequence: CAWSVEGQGRNQPQHF.

V is TRBV20-1 and J is TRBJ2-7; 9 bases match TRBD2. The ends lost 6 bases at V and 7 bases at J; junction bases unmatched: 10. The CDR3 runs 13 residues. CDR1 is DFQATT, CDR2 SNEGSKA, per germline (reference sequence). CDR3 coding DNA: TGCAGTGCCGATAGGACTAGCGTTAAAGAGCAGTACTTC. It specifies CSADRTSVKEQYF.

This clone was observed a single time. The junction shows a germline mismatch at one end, possibly a read error. The chain couples TRBV5-5 to TRBJ1-1; D is possibly TRBD1 (6 bases). Germline CDR1 SGHKS, CDR2 YYEKEE (reference sequence). The CDR3 is made up of 13 amino acids. The CDR3 spells CSSSLEGDTEAFF. DNA for the CDR3: TGTTCCAGCAGCTTGGAGGGGGACACTGAAGCTTTCTTT.